The rows below give T cell receptor beta chains drawn from one sample of a study of blood T cell repertoires in COVID-19. Libraries were prepared by immunoSEQ multiplex PCR; TCRdb keeps only in-frame clonotypes and omits some of them. The sample carries about 75,000 clones, roughly 90% recorded once. Sequenced input: peripheral blood. Every receptor here comes from a woman aged 45-65 years with acute or convalescent COVID-19. CDR3s include the opening cysteine and the closing phenylalanine or tryptophan. Fields, in order: CDR3 length, J gene, D gene, V gene, CDR3 protein. D genes are given only for firm matches.

>16|TRBJ2-3|TRBD1|TRBV5-1
CASSLDGTGVADTQYF
>17|TRBJ2-3|TRBD2|TRBV3-1/TRBV3-2
CASSQGLAGVRTDTQYF
>13|TRBJ2-1|TRBD2|TRBV29-1
CSVAGLAGIGLFF
>15|TRBJ1-6|-|TRBV5-6
CASSLERRVVSPLHF
>14|TRBJ2-7|TRBD2|TRBV6-6
CASRPMGGSYEQYF
>13|TRBJ2-1|-|TRBV7-3
CASSLTLGDEQFF
>15|TRBJ2-3|-|TRBV5-6
CASSLERYSTDTQYF
>12|TRBJ1-2|-|TRBV10-3
CANGEKAYGYTF
>12|TRBJ2-3|TRBD2|TRBV7-3
CASSAGLATQYF
>12|TRBJ1-1|-|TRBV28
CATGKGLTEAFF
>15|TRBJ2-7|-|TRBV27
CASRTYIQKNYEQYF
>14|TRBJ2-5|-|TRBV10-3
CAISEGGNGETQYF
>16|TRBJ2-7|TRBD2|TRBV4-3
CASSQEMASGAYEQYF
>13|TRBJ2-7|-|TRBV29-1
CSVIGGAGSEQYF
>12|TRBJ2-2|TRBD1|TRBV12-3/TRBV12-4
CATSQGAGELFF
>16|TRBJ2-5|TRBD2|TRBV10-2
CASSPRGGGGRETQYF
>15|TRBJ1-6|TRBD1|TRBV27
CASSFRWTGDSPLHF
>14|TRBJ1-1|-|TRBV6-5
CASSYSRLNTEAFF
>12|TRBJ1-1|TRBD1|TRBV29-1
CSAYRGWTEAFF
>15|TRBJ2-1|TRBD1|TRBV5-8
CASSSRDRGRNEQFF
>14|TRBJ1-5|-|TRBV5-1
CASSLTGFNQPQHF
>14|TRBJ1-5|TRBD1|TRBV2
CASSGTGFNQPQHF
>16|TRBJ2-5|-|TRBV5-4
CASSPNSPGQGETQYF
>13|TRBJ2-1|-|TRBV29-1
CSAPPQGSNEQFF
>11|TRBJ1-1|-|TRBV28
CASSELTEAFF
>14|TRBJ1-6|-|TRBV6-5
CASSSGSRNSPLHF
>15|TRBJ2-7|TRBD1|TRBV24-1
CATSDPGQGGYEQYF
>17|TRBJ2-7|TRBD2|TRBV27
CASSLAPLAGKAYEQYF
>13|TRBJ1-5|-|TRBV2
CASKQGYNQPQHF
>13|TRBJ1-5|-|TRBV18
CASSLTEDQPQHF